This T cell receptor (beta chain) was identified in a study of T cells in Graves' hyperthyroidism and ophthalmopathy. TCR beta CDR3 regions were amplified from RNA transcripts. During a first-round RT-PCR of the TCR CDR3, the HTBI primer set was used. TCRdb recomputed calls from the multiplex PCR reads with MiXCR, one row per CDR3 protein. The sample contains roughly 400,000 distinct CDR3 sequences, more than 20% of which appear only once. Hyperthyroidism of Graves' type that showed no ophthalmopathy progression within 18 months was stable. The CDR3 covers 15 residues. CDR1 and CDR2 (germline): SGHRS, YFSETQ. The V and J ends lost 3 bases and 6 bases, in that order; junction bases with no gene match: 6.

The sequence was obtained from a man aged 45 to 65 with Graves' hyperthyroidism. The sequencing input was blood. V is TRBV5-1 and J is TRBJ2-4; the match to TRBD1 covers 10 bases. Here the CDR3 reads CASSSRQGAGNIQYF. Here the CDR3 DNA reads TGCGCCAGCAGCTCTCGACAGGGGGCTGGAAACATTCAGTACTTC.